This TCR beta chain was sequenced during a study of breast tumors, draining lymph nodes, adjacent tissues. The junction had 12 bases not matched to a gene; V was cut back by 4 bases and J by 7 bases. The CDR3 runs to 17 residues. Germline CDR1 MDHEN, CDR2 SYDVKM. Each CDR3 protein is one row after TCRdb ran MiXCR on the multiplex PCR reads. Of nearly 110,000 distinct CDR3 sequences listed, under 40% were seen once; the top ten hold 5.5% to 7%. At least ten counts were recorded for this clonotype. The target antigen is unknown. Overall study findings and caveats: Data fit most tumor T cells coming from lymph node, expanding in tumor. Tumor T cell lymph node origin was a supported hypothesis, not proven. Luminal-like breast cancer showed significantly higher tumor–nontumor repertoire similarity than basal-like. Tumor TCR diversity was below lymph nodes but above nontumor tissue.

Breast cancer patients provided tissue from their axillary draining lymph nodes. The chain employs TRBV28 and TRBJ2-3; TRBD2 matches at 12 bases. The TCR sequence derives from a female donor with breast cancer. Some clones in this sample may be carry-over from other donors' samples. Material: axillary lymph node tissue. The CDR3 spells CASSSLRSTSGSYTQYF. CDR3 nucleotide sequence: TGTGCCAGCAGTTCCCTCAGATCGACTAGCGGGAGTTATACGCAGTATTTT.